The T cell receptor (beta chain) under discussion was sequenced for a study of a mutant IDH1 vaccine in newly diagnosed glioma. The overall study: Investigators started vaccination 4-6 weeks after radiotherapy alone, or with temozolomide cycles. Prior therapy was radiotherapy, temozolomide, or both; most received both. Findings and caveats of the study: Pseudoprogression showed no apparent link to changes in top peripheral T cell clonotypes. Vaccine-induced immune responses occurred in approximately 93% of patients.

Time point specified: week 5, during vaccination. Mutant IDH1 20-mer peptide, at 300 ug, made up each vaccine dose, with topical imiquimod. Measured with immunoSEQ multiplex PCR; TCRdb has only the in-frame clones, and not every one. The top ten clones hold 7.4% of a sample with about 50,000 clones, about 86% of them seen once. Germline CDR1 LGHNT, CDR2 FRNRAP. V was pared by 9 bases and J by 2 bases, with 4 bases between. CDR3 length: 11 amino acids. Turning to this clone: Its specificity is not known.

The chain has TRBV12-5 and TRBJ2-2; D remains ambiguous. This specimen was PBMCs, taken from a glioma patient whose treatment included an IDH1 peptide vaccine. This receptor was identified in a woman aged 45 to 65 with glioma. The CDR3 spells CASLNTGELFF. The CDR3 DNA reads TGTGCTAGCCTAAACACCGGGGAGCTGTTTTTT.